A single sample gave rise to the 18 T cell receptor beta chains below, sequenced in a study of blood T cell repertoires in COVID-19. The protocol was immunoSEQ multiplex PCR, while the TCRdb copy is restricted to in-frame clones and leaves out a portion. This table holds 100,000 to 150,000 clones, about nine tenths found once. Sequenced: peripheral blood. The receptors shown here come from a man aged 45 to 65 with acute or convalescent COVID-19.

The chain employs TRBV5-1 and TRBJ2-1; D call uncertain. Trimming pared 1 base from V and 5 bases from J, leaving 13 bases between. Germline assignment: CDR1 SGHRS and CDR2 YFSETQ. The length of the CDR3 is 15 residues. The CDR3 region is CASSLSLGLNNEQFF. Here the CDR3 DNA reads TGCGCCAGCAGCTTGTCTCTTGGGCTAAACAATGAGCAGTTCTTC.

The V call is TRBV9, the J call TRBJ2-7; a weak D match, TRBD2 (6 bases). The CDR3 has 12 amino acids. The V gene's germline CDR1 is SGDLS and CDR2 YYNGEE. Trimming pared 7 bases from V and 7 bases from J, leaving 15 bases between. The chain's CDR3 is CASGRLGVEQYF. CDR3 DNA: TGTGCCAGCGGAAGACTAGGAGTGGAGCAGTACTTC.

The chain is built from TRBV5-1 and TRBJ1-6, with 8 bases fitting TRBD1. Unmatched junction bases numbered 2, after V lost 3 bases and J lost 6 bases. From germline, CDR1 is SGHRS and CDR2 YFSETQ. CDR3 size: 14 residues. This chain's CDR3 is CASSSTGANSPLHF. The CDR3 nucleotides read TGCGCCAGCAGCTCGACAGGGGCTAATTCACCCCTCCACTTT.

The chain has TRBV5-1 and TRBJ2-7; the D gene is possibly TRBD1 (5 bases). Germline V CDR1 and CDR2: SGHRS, YFSETQ. The germline V and J ends were trimmed by 3 bases and 6 bases, with 16 bases remaining between them. The CDR3 consists of 14 residues. The CDR3 here is CASSYRQSIGEQYF. The CDR3 coding sequence is TGCGCCAGCAGCTATCGACAGTCAATAGGCGAGCAGTACTTC. Combining the CDR3 with reference TRBV5-1 and TRBJ2-7 gives the whole variable domain KAGVTQTPRYLIKTRGQQVTLSCSPISGHRSVSWYQQTPGQGLQFLFEYFSETQRNKGNFPGRFSGRQFSNSRSEMNVSTLELGDSALYLCASSYRQSIGEQYFGPGTRLTVT.

The chain combines TRBV11-2 with TRBJ2-2; TRBD2 is a possible D gene (7 bases). Germline V lookup: CDR1 SGHAT, CDR2 FQNNGV. The CDR3 totals 16 residues. The V end lost 2 bases, the J end lost 3 bases, and 13 bases lay between the germline ends. The CDR3 nucleotides read TGTGCCAGCAGCTTATACGAGGGGGGGTACACCGGGGAGCTGTTTTTT. This codes for CASSLYEGGYTGELFF.

V gene TRBV10-3 combines with J gene TRBJ1-1; 7 nucleotides align to TRBD1. Germline trimming cut 2 bases from V and 6 bases from J; bases unmatched to any gene: 6. CDR3 length: 14 amino acids. Germline V gene lookup returns CDR1 ENHRY and CDR2 SYGVKD. CDR3 bases: TGTGCCATCAGTGAGGTACGGCAGGGGGCTGAAGCTTTCTTT. Protein product: CAISEVRQGAEAFF.

The chain recombines TRBV9 with TRBJ2-2, with 8 bases aligning to TRBD1. The J segment lost 2 bases and the V segment lost 3 bases, leaving 3 bases of the junction unmatched. The CDR3 is made up of 15 amino acids. CDR1 is SGDLS, CDR2 YYNGEE, per germline. This CDR3 is CASSGTGSNTGELFF. The CDR3 DNA reads as TGTGCCAGCAGCGGGACAGGGTCAAACACCGGGGAGCTGTTTTTT.

The chain uses TRBV19 and TRBJ1-1; 7 bases are a match to TRBD1. Germline CDR1 is LNHDA and CDR2 is SQIVND (reference sequence). The V gene end was trimmed by 4 bases and the J gene end by 1 base; junction bases not matched to a gene: 6. The CDR3 extends over 15 amino acids. In nucleotides, the CDR3 is TGTGCCAGTAGTAGCTACAGGGGTAAGAACACTGAAGCTTTCTTT. It specifies CASSSYRGKNTEAFF.

The V call is TRBV3-1 (or the pseudogene TRBV3-2), the J call TRBJ2-1; a possible D gene is TRBD1 (5 bases). The CDR3 extends over 17 amino acids. Germline-derived CDR1 and CDR2 are LGHDT and YNNKEL (reference sequence). Trimming shortened V by 0 bases and J by 2 bases, and 14 bases separated the two germline ends. Written as DNA, the CDR3 is TGTGCCAGCAGCCAAGATCGTAGACAGTCTACCTACAATGAGCAGTTCTTC. Protein sequence: CASSQDRRQSTYNEQFF.

The chain uses TRBV7-9 and TRBJ1-2, with a possible D match to TRBD1 (5 bases). CDR1 and CDR2 (germline): SEHNR, FQNEAQ (reference sequence). The CDR3 extends over 14 amino acids. V dropped 4 bases and J dropped 8 bases, with 17 bases sitting between them. The CDR3 DNA sequence: TGTGCCAGCAGCTCTAGGGGCGCCGAATCCGGCTACACCTTC. Encoded protein: CASSSRGAESGYTF.

The chain is built from TRBV2 and TRBJ1-4; TRBD1 matches at 7 bases. The trim removed 5 bases at V and 4 bases at J, leaving 4 bases unmatched. Germline CDR1 and CDR2: SNHLY and FYNNEI. The CDR3 runs 14 residues. The CDR3 protein is CASSTGARNEKLFF. CDR3 in DNA: TGTGCCAGCAGTACAGGGGCCCGTAATGAAAAACTGTTTTTT.

In nucleotides, the CDR3 is TGTGCTAGTGGTTTGGGGCTAGCGGGAGTAAATGAGCAGTTCTTC. Protein sequence: CASGLGLAGVNEQFF. This chain links TRBV12-5 with TRBJ2-1; 10 positions match TRBD2. The CDR3 sequence is 15 residues long. V shed 1 base, J shed 7 bases, and the junction held 4 bases outside the gene matches. CDR1 is LGHNT, CDR2 FRNRAP, per germline.

The CDR3 DNA follows: TGTGCCAGCACGTCCGCCGGGGGTGCAACTAATGAAAAACTGTTTTTT. This codes for CASTSAGGATNEKLFF. The chain employs TRBV5-4 and TRBJ1-4; the D gene is possibly TRBD1 (5 bases). V lost 6 bases and J 0 bases, leaving 15 bases between the germline ends. In germline, CDR1 is SGHNT, CDR2 YYREEE (reference sequence). The CDR3 loop spans 16 amino acids.

This chain links TRBV11-3 with TRBJ2-1; 7 nucleotides agree with TRBD2. With V trimmed by 3 bases and J by 2 bases, 4 bases remained unmatched. CDR3 length: 15 residues. Germline V gives CDR1 SGHNT, CDR2 YENEEA. CDR3 region: CASSLASGAYNEQFF. For the CDR3, the DNA is TGTGCCAGCAGCTTGGCTAGCGGAGCCTACAATGAGCAGTTCTTC.

The V and J genes are TRBV4-2 and TRBJ1-1; D might be TRBD1 (5 bases). From germline, CDR1 is LGHNA and CDR2 YNFKEQ. Trimming took off 5 bases at V and 6 bases at J, with 19 bases between the two ends. CDR3 length: 15 amino acids. The CDR3 DNA sequence: TGTGCCAGCAGCACTACGCCGGGGAGGGGCCCTGAAGCTTTCTTT. It codes for CASSTTPGRGPEAFF.

This sequence joins TRBV2 and TRBJ1-1; D is undetermined. The CDR3 totals 14 residues. Per the germline V gene, CDR1 is SNHLY and CDR2 is FYNNEI. Trimming stripped 3 bases from V and 4 bases from J, with 12 bases between. CDR3 in amino acids: CASSESSAGTEAFF. The CDR3 DNA reads as TGTGCCAGCAGTGAGTCCTCCGCGGGCACTGAAGCTTTCTTT.

This clone was observed a few times. This rearrangement joins TRBV5-1 to TRBJ2-6; TRBD1 might be the D (5 bases). This CDR3 comprises 16 residues. V lost 5 bases, J lost 0 bases, and 12 bases lay in between. Germline lookup yields CDR1 SGHRS and CDR2 YFSETQ. For the CDR3, the DNA is TGCGCCAGCAGTGACAGTCAGAGCTCTGGGGCCAACGTCCTGACTTTC. Amino acids: CASSDSQSSGANVLTF.

This clone showed up just once. This rearrangement joins TRBV10-2 to TRBJ2-3; TRBD2 matches at 11 bases. V shed 8 bases and J 0 bases; nucleotides not matched to a gene: 7. Per germline, CDR1 WSHSY and CDR2 SAAADI. The CDR3 has 16 residues. CDR3 nucleotides: TGCGCCAGCCAACACCGACTAGCGGGGAGCACAGATACGCAGTATTTT. Its translation: CASQHRLAGSTDTQYF.